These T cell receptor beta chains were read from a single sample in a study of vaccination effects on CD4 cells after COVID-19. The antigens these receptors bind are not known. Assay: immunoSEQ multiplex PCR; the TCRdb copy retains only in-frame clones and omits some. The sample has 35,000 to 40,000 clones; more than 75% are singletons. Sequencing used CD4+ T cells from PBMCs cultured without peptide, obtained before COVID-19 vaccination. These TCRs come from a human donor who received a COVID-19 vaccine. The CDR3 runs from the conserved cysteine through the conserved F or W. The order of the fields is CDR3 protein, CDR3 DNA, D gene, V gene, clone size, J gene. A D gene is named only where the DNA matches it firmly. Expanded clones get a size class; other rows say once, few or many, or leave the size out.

CASSPGPWQGGSREELFF	TGTGCCAGCAGCCCGGGGCCGTGGCAGGGGGGATCGCGGGAGGAACTGTTTTTT	TRBD1	TRBV7-9	-	TRBJ1-4
CASRPQGLSSPLHF	TGTGCCAGCAGACCCCAGGGCCTCTCGTCACCCCTCCACTTT	-	TRBV2	-	TRBJ1-6
CASSAQLQAGPYNEQFF	TGTGCCAGCAGCGCGCAACTGCAAGCGGGGCCTTACAATGAGCAGTTCTTC	TRBD2	TRBV11-2	-	TRBJ2-1
CASSVRHHTEAFF	TGTGCCAGCAGCGTGAGACACCACACTGAAGCTTTCTTT	-	TRBV9	-	TRBJ1-1
CASSLDGGSSNYGYTF	TGCGCCAGCAGCTTGGATGGGGGCTCCTCTAACTATGGCTACACCTTC	-	TRBV5-1	-	TRBJ1-2
CASSGYVAGGVGYTF	TGTGCCAGCAGCGGATACGTGGCAGGGGGCGTAGGCTACACCTTC	TRBD1	TRBV5-5	-	TRBJ1-2
CASSMVQVNQPQHF	TGTGCCAGTAGTATGGTCCAGGTCAATCAGCCCCAGCATTTT	-	TRBV19	-	TRBJ1-5
CASSSTPEATNEKLFF	TGCGCCAGCAGCTCCACCCCGGAGGCAACTAATGAAAAACTGTTTTTT	-	TRBV5-1	-	TRBJ1-4
CASSPTGSGTEAFF	TGTGCCAGCAGCCCAACGGGGAGTGGAACTGAAGCTTTCTTT	-	TRBV3-1/TRBV3-2	-	TRBJ1-1
CASSPPFGTTNEKLFF	TGTGCCAGCTCACCACCGTTCGGGACTACTAATGAAAAACTGTTTTTT	-	TRBV18	-	TRBJ1-4
CASSERGLAGGLRTGELFF	TGTGCCAGCAGTGAACGTGGACTAGCGGGGGGACTCCGAACCGGGGAGCTGTTTTTT	TRBD2	TRBV2	-	TRBJ2-2
CASSEALPGSRGMVSTDTQYF	TGTGCCAGCAGTGAAGCGCTTCCCGGGTCGCGGGGGATGGTAAGCACAGATACGCAGTATTTT	TRBD2	TRBV2	-	TRBJ2-3
CASGRGLEPQHF	TGTGCCAGCGGGAGGGGGCTGGAGCCCCAGCATTTT	TRBD1	TRBV6-5	few	TRBJ1-5
CASSESEVKGTIYGYTF	TGCGCCAGCAGTGAGTCTGAAGTCAAAGGGACAATCTATGGCTACACCTTC	-	TRBV10-1	-	TRBJ1-2
CASSPGLKLSYNEQFF	TGCGCCAGCAGCCCTGGACTTAAGCTCTCCTACAATGAGCAGTTCTTC	-	TRBV5-1	few	TRBJ2-1
CASSRSGVLGEKLFF	TGTGCCAGCAGCCGTAGCGGGGTTTTGGGTGAAAAACTGTTTTTT	-	TRBV7-8	once	TRBJ1-4
CASSLVDRGASPLHF	TGTGCCAGCAGCTTAGTCGACAGGGGAGCGTCACCCCTCCACTTT	TRBD1	TRBV7-8	-	TRBJ1-6
CASSVGQLTNEKLFF	TGTGCCAGCAGCGTAGGACAGCTAACTAATGAAAAACTGTTTTTT	-	TRBV9	once	TRBJ1-4
CASRDNPGASNEKLFF	TGCGCCAGCAGAGACAATCCGGGGGCGTCTAATGAAAAACTGTTTTTT	-	TRBV5-1	-	TRBJ1-4
CSASQRGKGYGYTF	TGCAGTGCTAGTCAGCGGGGAAAGGGCTATGGCTACACCTTC	-	TRBV20-1	-	TRBJ1-2
CASSIDISANIQYF	TGTGCCAGTAGTATAGATATCTCGGCAAACATTCAGTACTTC	-	TRBV19	-	TRBJ2-4
CSASPLGNEQFF	TGCAGTGCTAGTCCGCTAGGAAATGAGCAGTTCTTC	-	TRBV20-1	once	TRBJ2-1
CASGPRALVSTEAFF	TGTGCCAGCGGGCCGCGGGCCCTGGTGAGCACTGAAGCTTTCTTT	-	TRBV6-5	few	TRBJ1-1
CASSSPRGTSGYNEQFF	TGTGCCAGCAGCTCTCCCCGGGGGACTAGCGGTTACAATGAGCAGTTCTTC	TRBD2	TRBV7-2	-	TRBJ2-1
CASSRQGTMGYTF	TGTGCCAGCAGTCGACAGGGGACTATGGGCTACACCTTC	TRBD1	TRBV6-5	-	TRBJ1-2
CASSPTPTEETQYF	TGTGCCAGCAGCCCGACACCCACCGAGGAGACCCAGTACTTC	-	TRBV5-5	-	TRBJ2-5
CASSQVPNEQFF	TGTGCCAGCAGCCAAGTCCCCAATGAGCAGTTCTTC	-	TRBV3-1/TRBV3-2	-	TRBJ2-1
CAIKGTNTGELFF	TGTGCCATCAAGGGTACGAACACCGGGGAGCTGTTTTTT	-	TRBV10-3	-	TRBJ2-2
CASSSRTGWSEKLFF	TGTGCCAGCAGCTCGAGGACAGGGTGGAGTGAAAAACTGTTTTTT	TRBD1	TRBV7-8	-	TRBJ1-4
CASRPTGGGNTIYF	TGTGCCAGCAGACCAACAGGGGGCGGAAACACCATATATTTT	TRBD1	TRBV7-8	few	TRBJ1-3
CASSLELTGKYGYTF	TGTGCCAGCAGCTTGGAGTTAACAGGCAAATATGGCTACACCTTC	-	TRBV5-6	-	TRBJ1-2
CASSKLAGGTAGELFF	TGTGCCAGCAGCAAATTAGCGGGGGGGACGGCCGGGGAGCTGTTTTTT	TRBD2	TRBV3-1/TRBV3-2	-	TRBJ2-2
CATSDPSGLRGYTF	TGTGCCACCAGTGACCCTTCGGGTCTCAGGGGCTACACCTTC	-	TRBV24-1	-	TRBJ1-2
CANTGSPDAGYTF	TGTGCCAACACAGGGTCTCCGGACGCTGGCTACACCTTC	-	TRBV19	few	TRBJ1-2
CASSWSNQPQHF	TGTGCCAGCAGTTGGAGCAATCAGCCCCAGCATTTT	-	TRBV12-3/TRBV12-4	few	TRBJ1-5